Below are 26 T cell receptor beta chains sequenced from a single sample in a study of response to subunit inactivated influenza vaccine. TCRdb re-called the RT-PCR reads with MiXCR, one entry per CDR3 protein. The sample contains more than 400,000 distinct CDR3 sequences, around 9.9% of which appear only once. This specimen consisted of PBMCs from blood, obtained 45 days after vaccination. The receptors were sampled from a man aged 50-59 years who received an inactivated influenza vaccine.

The genes are TRBV20-1 and TRBJ2-1; perhaps D is TRBD1 or TRBD2 (7 bases each). The germline gives CDR1 DFQATT, CDR2 SNEGSKA (reference sequence). V was trimmed by 0 bases and J by 6 bases, leaving 15 bases between them. This CDR3 is built from 15 residues. CDR3 loop: CSARDLQGGINEQFF. The CDR3 DNA is TGCAGTGCTAGAGATCTGCAGGGGGGGATCAATGAGCAGTTCTTC.

The chain has TRBV6-4 and TRBJ2-3, with D unresolved. V gave up 10 bases and J gave up 4 bases, with 9 bases separating them. The germline V gene encodes CDR1 MRHNA and CDR2 SNTAGT. The CDR3 totals 11 residues. CDR3 in DNA: TGTGCCACCTTTAGGGCAGATACGCAGTATTTT. This translates into CATFRADTQYF.

Ten or more counts support this clonotype. The CDR3 loop is CASSVGAGLSYNEQFF. DNA for the CDR3: TGTGCCAGCAGCGTAGGGGCGGGGCTCTCCTACAATGAGCAGTTCTTC. The chain combines TRBV9 with TRBJ2-1; a possible D gene is TRBD2 (6 bases). The V and J ends lost 0 bases and 0 bases respectively, with 10 bases between them. Germline loops: CDR1 SGDLS, CDR2 YYNGEE. The CDR3 covers 16 residues.

The table lists this clonotype with many counts. The chain couples TRBV20-1 to TRBJ2-5; a possible D gene is TRBD2 (5 bases). This CDR3 comprises 12 residues. CDR1 and CDR2 (germline): DFQATT, SNEGSKA (reference sequence). Trimming took off 0 bases at V and 5 bases at J, with 7 bases between the two ends. The CDR3 here is CSAREGGETQYF. Written as DNA, the CDR3 is TGCAGTGCTAGAGAGGGCGGGGAGACCCAGTACTTC.

Ten or more counts support this clonotype. The rearrangement links TRBV20-1 to TRBJ2-3, with 10 nucleotides matching TRBD2. V trimming: 0 bases; J trimming: 5 bases; junction bases outside the gene matches: 8. Germline CDR1 and CDR2: DFQATT and SNEGSKA (reference sequence). CDR3 length: 16 residues. The CDR3 loop reads CSARDYLAGEKDTQYF. The CDR3 region has the DNA TGCAGTGCTAGAGATTACCTAGCGGGAGAAAAAGATACGCAGTATTTT.

The table lists this clonotype with many counts. The rearrangement joins TRBV7-9 to TRBJ2-1; no definite D call. V lost 3 bases and J 9 bases, leaving 12 bases between the germline ends. CDR1 is SEHNR, CDR2 FQNEAQ, per germline (reference sequence). The CDR3 extends over 13 amino acids. This CDR3 is CASSLSLTAEQFF. CDR3 in DNA: TGTGCCAGCAGCTTGTCCCTAACCGCTGAGCAGTTCTTC.

This clonotype has a handful of counts. J is TRBJ2-7 and V is TRBV28; D remains ambiguous. The CDR3 contains 12 residues. Per the germline V gene, CDR1 is MDHEN and CDR2 is SYDVKM. V shed 4 bases and J shed 2 bases, with 6 bases lying between them. The CDR3 sequence is CASSSSAYEQYF. The CDR3 DNA is TGTGCCAGCAGTTCCAGCGCCTACGAGCAGTACTTC. The full variable domain, with the rest looked up from reference TRBV28 and TRBJ2-7, is DVKVTQSSRYLVKRTGEKVFLECVQDMDHENMFWYRQDPGLGLRLIYFSYDVKMKEKGDIPEGYSVSREKKERFSLILESASTNQTSMYLCASSSSAYEQYFGPGTRLTVT.

This clonotype was counted at least ten times. This chain links TRBV29-1 with TRBJ1-1; D is unclear. The CDR3 covers 12 residues. The germline V and J ends were trimmed by 4 bases and 2 bases, with 8 bases remaining between them. CDR1 SQVTM and CDR2 ANQGSEA come from the germline V gene. The CDR3: CSVVFLNTEAFF. The CDR3 DNA is TGCAGCGTTGTGTTTCTAAACACTGAAGCTTTCTTT.

The genes are TRBV20-1 and TRBJ2-7; D may be TRBD2 (5 bases). Germline CDR1 reads DFQATT; CDR2 reads SNEGSKA (reference sequence). The CDR3 runs to 15 residues. V lost 0 bases to trimming and J lost 0 bases, with 12 bases between them. The DNA for the CDR3 is TGCAGTGCTAGAGATGGTAGCGAGAGCTCCTACGAGCAGTACTTC. Translating it yields CSARDGSESSYEQYF.

This clonotype was seen at least ten times. The rearrangement uses TRBV20-1 and TRBJ1-2; 7 nucleotides line up with TRBD1. This CDR3 region has 13 residues. Germline lookup yields CDR1 DFQATT and CDR2 SNEGSKA (reference sequence). V trimming: 4 bases; J trimming: 5 bases; junction bases outside the gene matches: 7. The CDR3 sequence: CSAISTGDYGYTF. The CDR3 coding sequence is TGCAGTGCTATTAGCACAGGGGATTATGGCTACACCTTC.

About this clonotype itself: This could be a read error, since a much larger clone is one nucleotide away. The chain couples TRBV6-1 to TRBJ2-7; TRBD1 is a possible D gene (5 bases). The CDR3 contains 14 residues. Per germline, CDR1 MNHNS and CDR2 SASEGT. Written as DNA, the CDR3 is TGTGCCGGCAGCGCCCAGGGTGTAAGCTACGAGCAGTACTTC. Its translation is CAGSAQGVSYEQYF.

This clonotype was counted a few times. The chain joins TRBV20-1 to TRBJ2-1, with TRBD1 matching over 7 bases. CDR3 length: 16 amino acids. Germline V lookup: CDR1 DFQATT, CDR2 SNEGSKA (reference sequence). J was trimmed by 4 bases and V by 5 bases; bases with no gene match: 14. The CDR3 reads CSAEPGQPTYYNEQFF. In DNA, the CDR3 is TGCAGTGCTGAACCGGGACAGCCGACTTATTACAATGAGCAGTTCTTC.

This chain links TRBV4-3 with TRBJ2-7; TRBD1 might be the D (6 bases). The CDR3 length is 15 residues. V was cut by 0 bases and J by 7 bases, with 16 bases left in between. Germline CDR1 is LGHNA and CDR2 is YSLEER. In DNA form, the CDR3 reads TGCGCCAGCAGCCAAGATCTCTACAGGGTGGGGGAGCAGTACTTC. Its translation is CASSQDLYRVGEQYF.

This clonotype was seen at least ten times. The CDR3 region is CASSEGQVNVNEQFF. For the CDR3, the DNA is TGCGCCAGCAGCGAGGGACAGGTTAATGTCAATGAGCAGTTCTTC. The chain is built from TRBV5-1 and TRBJ2-1, with 8 bases that match TRBD1. Losses at the gene ends were 4 bases for V and 6 bases for J; bases not matched to a gene: 9. This CDR3 contains 15 residues. Germline CDR1 and CDR2: SGHRS and YFSETQ.

This clonotype showed up just a few times. V usage is TRBV24-1 and J usage is TRBJ2-2, with D maybe TRBD2 (5 bases). This CDR3 contains 12 residues. The V and J ends lost 3 bases and 8 bases respectively, with 6 bases between them. From germline, CDR1 is KGHDR and CDR2 SFDVKD. This CDR3 reads CATSDPGGELFF. CDR3 DNA: TGTGCCACCAGTGATCCGGGGGGGGAGCTGTTTTTT.

V is TRBV11-1 and J is TRBJ2-1; D is perhaps TRBD1 or TRBD2 (5 bases each). The V and J ends lost 5 bases and 4 bases respectively, with 24 bases between them. The CDR3 loop spans 18 amino acids. Germline V CDR1 and CDR2: SGHAT, FQDESV (reference sequence). The CDR3 DNA is TGTGCCAGCAGCCTCAGACCTGGTTCCGGGACGGATTACAATGAGCAGTTCTTC. Translated, it gives CASSLRPGSGTDYNEQFF.

The chain is built from TRBV19 and TRBJ1-1; a possible D gene is TRBD1 (5 bases). The CDR3 has 14 amino acids. Germline V lookup: CDR1 LNHDA, CDR2 SQIVND (reference sequence). V dropped 3 bases and J dropped 4 bases, with 12 bases sitting between them. CDR3 DNA: TGTGCCAGTAGTATTAGGGGCTTTGGCACTGAAGCTTTCTTT. It translates to CASSIRGFGTEAFF.

CDR3 residues: CASSLQGANNEKLFF. CDR3 coding DNA: TGCGCCAGCAGCTTACAGGGTGCAAATAATGAAAAACTGTTTTTT. The chain has TRBV5-1 and TRBJ1-4; possible D gene TRBD1, 6 bases. V was trimmed by 2 bases and J by 4 bases, leaving 12 bases between them. Germline V gene lookup returns CDR1 SGHRS and CDR2 YFSETQ. This CDR3 spans 15 amino acids. The full variable domain, rest sourced from reference TRBV5-1 and TRBJ1-4, is KAGVTQTPRYLIKTRGQQVTLSCSPISGHRSVSWYQQTPGQGLQFLFEYFSETQRNKGNFPGRFSGRQFSNSRSEMNVSTLELGDSALYLCASSLQGANNEKLFFGSGTQLSVL.

This clonotype was seen a few times. The chain uses TRBV11-3 and TRBJ2-7; TRBD1 might be the D (5 bases). V lost 3 bases and J lost 5, with 8 bases in between. CDR1 is SGHNT and CDR2 is YENEEA in the germline V gene. This CDR3 has 12 amino acids. Here the CDR3 reads CASSFGHNEQYF. As DNA, the CDR3 is TGTGCCAGCAGCTTTGGACACAACGAGCAGTACTTC. Based on the CDR3 plus reference TRBV11-3 and TRBJ2-7, the full variable domain is EAGVVQSPRYKIIEKKQPVAFWCNPISGHNTLYWYLQNLGQGPELLIRYENEEAVDDSQLPKDRFSAERLKGVDSTLKIQPAELGDSAVYLCASSFGHNEQYFGPGTRLTVT.

The chain is built from TRBV5-1 and TRBJ1-3; 7 bases are a match to TRBD1. The CDR3 has 16 amino acids. Germline-derived CDR1 and CDR2 are SGHRS and YFSETQ. V gave up 4 bases and J gave up 7 bases; unmatched junction bases: 14. The CDR3: CASSRNRQGPMNTIYF. The CDR3 DNA follows: TGCGCCAGCAGCCGAAATAGACAGGGTCCTATGAACACCATATATTTT.

This clonotype has at least ten counts. V usage is TRBV7-8 and J usage is TRBJ2-3; no definite D call. The CDR3 spans 13 residues. Per germline, CDR1 SGHVS and CDR2 FQNEAQ. Trimming cost V 5 bases and J 6 bases, with 12 bases left between them. The CDR3 DNA is TGTGCCAGCAGCCTCAATATGGGGGATACGCAGTATTTT. Translation: CASSLNMGDTQYF.

This clonotype was observed at least ten times. The chain is built from TRBV5-1 and TRBJ1-2; tentative D call: TRBD1 (6 bases). V lost 0 bases and J 6 bases, leaving 12 bases between the germline ends. The CDR3 extends over 14 amino acids. Germline V gene data show CDR1 as SGHRS and CDR2 as YFSETQ. The CDR3 DNA follows: TGCGCCAGCAGCTTGGCCCGGGGGGCCGATGGCTACACCTTC. Residues: CASSLARGADGYTF.

CDR3 in amino acids: CSALRGGRSEKLFF. The CDR3 DNA reads as TGCAGTGCTCTCCGGGGGGGGCGAAGTGAAAAACTGTTTTTT. The chain uses TRBV20-1 and TRBJ1-4; D is perhaps TRBD1 (6 bases). The germline CDR1 and CDR2 sequences are DFQATT and SNEGSKA (reference sequence). The CDR3 spans 14 residues. V dropped 5 bases and J dropped 7 bases, with 17 bases sitting between them.

The chain links TRBV12-3 or TRBV12-4 to TRBJ2-3; tentative D call: TRBD1 (5 bases). There are 12 residues in the CDR3. The V gene lost 1 base and the J gene lost 14 bases, with 13 bases spanning the gap. This CDR3 reads CASSLGQGASYF. CDR3 sequence (DNA): TGTGCCAGCAGTTTAGGGCAGGGCGCCTCGTATTTT.

Comment on this clonotype: An end of the junction does not agree with germline; a read error may underlie this. This chain links TRBV28 with TRBJ2-3; TRBD1 or TRBD2 may be the D gene (6 bases each). This CDR3 contains 19 residues. CDR1 and CDR2 (germline): MDHEN, SYDVKM. The CDR3 sequence is CASSSIGGIQEKNTDTQCF. In DNA form, the CDR3 reads TGTGCCAGCAGTTCAATAGGGGGGATACAGGAGAAAAACACAGATACGCAGTGTTTT. Full variable domain (missing parts from reference TRBV28 and TRBJ2-3): DVKVTQSSRYLVKRTGEKVFLECVQDMDHENMFWYRQDPGLGLRLIYFSYDVKMKEKGDIPEGYSVSREKKERFSLILESASTNQTSMYLCASSSIGGIQEKNTDTQCFGPGTRLTVL.

The V gene is TRBV24-1, the J gene TRBJ1-1; perhaps TRBD1 as D (5 bases). Germline assignment: CDR1 KGHDR and CDR2 SFDVKD. The germline V and J ends were trimmed by 3 bases and 5 bases, with 6 bases remaining between them. The CDR3 is made up of 12 amino acids. CDR3 sequence: CATSDGGTEAFF. The CDR3 DNA follows: TGTGCCACCAGTGATGGGGGTACTGAAGCTTTCTTT.